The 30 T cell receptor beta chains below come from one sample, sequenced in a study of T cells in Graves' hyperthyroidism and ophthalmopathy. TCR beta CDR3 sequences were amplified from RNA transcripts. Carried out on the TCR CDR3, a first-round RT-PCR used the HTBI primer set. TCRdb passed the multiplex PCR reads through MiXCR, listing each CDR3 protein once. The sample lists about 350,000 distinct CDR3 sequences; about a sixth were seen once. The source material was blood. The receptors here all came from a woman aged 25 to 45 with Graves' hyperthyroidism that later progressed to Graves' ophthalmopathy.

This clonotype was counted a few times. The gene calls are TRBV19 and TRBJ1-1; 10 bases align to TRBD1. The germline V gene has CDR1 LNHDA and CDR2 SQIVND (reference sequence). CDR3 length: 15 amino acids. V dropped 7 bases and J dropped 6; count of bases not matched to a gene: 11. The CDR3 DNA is TGTGCCAGTACAGTATATGGGACAGGGGTATCTGAAGCTTTCTTT. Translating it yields CASTVYGTGVSEAFF.

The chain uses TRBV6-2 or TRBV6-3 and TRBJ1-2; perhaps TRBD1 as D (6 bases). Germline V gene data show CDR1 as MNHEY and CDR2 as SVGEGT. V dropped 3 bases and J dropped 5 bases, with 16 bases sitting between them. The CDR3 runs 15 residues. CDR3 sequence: CASSYTGQIHYGYTF. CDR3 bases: TGTGCCAGCAGTTATACTGGACAGATCCATTATGGCTACACCTTC.

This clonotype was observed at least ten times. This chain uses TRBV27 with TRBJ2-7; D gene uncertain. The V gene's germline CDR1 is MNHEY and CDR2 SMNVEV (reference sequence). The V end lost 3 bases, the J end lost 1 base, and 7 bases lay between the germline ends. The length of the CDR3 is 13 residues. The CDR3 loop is CASSLGESYEQYF. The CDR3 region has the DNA TGTGCCAGCAGTTTGGGCGAATCCTACGAGCAGTACTTC.

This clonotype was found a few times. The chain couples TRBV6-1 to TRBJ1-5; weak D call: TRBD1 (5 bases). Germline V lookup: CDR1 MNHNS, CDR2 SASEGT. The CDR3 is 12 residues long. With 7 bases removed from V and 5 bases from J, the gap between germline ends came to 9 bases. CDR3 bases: TGTGCCAGCACCGGCAGGGATCAGCCCCAGCATTTT. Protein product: CASTGRDQPQHF.

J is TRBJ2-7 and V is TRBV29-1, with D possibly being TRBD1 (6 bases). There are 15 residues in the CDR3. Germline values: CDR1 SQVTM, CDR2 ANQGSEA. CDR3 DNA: TGCAGTGTTAGTCCCCTACGGGACAACTCCTACGAGCAGTACTTC. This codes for CSVSPLRDNSYEQYF.

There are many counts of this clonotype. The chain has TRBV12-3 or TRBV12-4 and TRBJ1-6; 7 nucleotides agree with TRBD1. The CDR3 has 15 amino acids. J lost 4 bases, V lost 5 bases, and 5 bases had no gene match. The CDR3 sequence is CASSPRQGYNSPLHF. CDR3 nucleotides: TGTGCCAGCAGTCCCCGACAGGGATATAATTCACCCCTCCACTTT.

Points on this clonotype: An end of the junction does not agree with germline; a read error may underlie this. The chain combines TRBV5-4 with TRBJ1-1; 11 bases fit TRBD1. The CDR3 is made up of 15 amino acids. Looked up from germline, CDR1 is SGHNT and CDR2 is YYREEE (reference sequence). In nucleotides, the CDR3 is TGTGCCAGCAGTTTGGGACAGGGGGATTACACTGAAGCTTTCTTT. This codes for CASSLGQGDYTEAFF.

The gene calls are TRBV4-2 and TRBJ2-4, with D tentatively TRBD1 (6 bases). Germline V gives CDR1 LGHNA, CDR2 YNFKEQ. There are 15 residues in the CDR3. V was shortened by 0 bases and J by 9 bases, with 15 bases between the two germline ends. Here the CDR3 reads CASSQEEGGSSIQYF. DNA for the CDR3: TGTGCCAGCAGCCAAGAAGAAGGGGGTTCAAGCATTCAGTACTTC.

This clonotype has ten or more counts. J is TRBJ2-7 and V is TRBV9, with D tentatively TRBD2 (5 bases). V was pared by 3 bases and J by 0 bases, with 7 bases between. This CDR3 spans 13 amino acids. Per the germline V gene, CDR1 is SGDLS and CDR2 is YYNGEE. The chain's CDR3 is CASSGGSSYEQYF. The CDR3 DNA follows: TGTGCCAGCAGCGGAGGGTCCTCCTACGAGCAGTACTTC.

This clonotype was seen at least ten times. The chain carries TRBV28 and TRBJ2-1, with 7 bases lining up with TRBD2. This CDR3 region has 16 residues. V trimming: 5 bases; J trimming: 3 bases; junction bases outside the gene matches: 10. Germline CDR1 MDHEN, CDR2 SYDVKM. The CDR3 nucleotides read TGTGCCAGCAGTCAACTATGGGGAGGGGACTACAATGAGCAGTTCTTC. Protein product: CASSQLWGGDYNEQFF.

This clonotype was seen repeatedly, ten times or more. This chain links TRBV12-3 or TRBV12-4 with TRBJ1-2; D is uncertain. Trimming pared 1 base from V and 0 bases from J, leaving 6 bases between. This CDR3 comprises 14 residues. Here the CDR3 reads CASSLGRANYGYTF. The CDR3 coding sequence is TGTGCCAGCAGTTTAGGACGCGCTAACTATGGCTACACCTTC.

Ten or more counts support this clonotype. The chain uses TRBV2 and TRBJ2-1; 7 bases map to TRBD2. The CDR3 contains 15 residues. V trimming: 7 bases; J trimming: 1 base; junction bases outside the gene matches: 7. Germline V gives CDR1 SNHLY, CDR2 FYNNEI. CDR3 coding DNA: TGTGCCAGCATGGGGAGGGGTGGATCCTACAATGAGCAGTTCTTC. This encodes CASMGRGGSYNEQFF.

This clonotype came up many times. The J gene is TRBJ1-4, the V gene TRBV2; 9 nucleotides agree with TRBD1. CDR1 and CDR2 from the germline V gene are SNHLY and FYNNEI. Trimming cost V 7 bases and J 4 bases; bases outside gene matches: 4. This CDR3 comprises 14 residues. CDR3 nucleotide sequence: TGTGCCAGCAACAAGGACAGGGGTAATGAAAAACTGTTTTTT. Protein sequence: CASNKDRGNEKLFF.

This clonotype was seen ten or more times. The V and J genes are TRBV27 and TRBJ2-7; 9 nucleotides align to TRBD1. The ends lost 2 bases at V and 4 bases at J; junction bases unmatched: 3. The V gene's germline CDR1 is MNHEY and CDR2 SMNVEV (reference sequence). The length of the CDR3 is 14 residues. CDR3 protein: CASSLRGQGYEQYF. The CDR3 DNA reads TGTGCCAGCAGTTTAAGGGGACAGGGTTACGAGCAGTACTTC.

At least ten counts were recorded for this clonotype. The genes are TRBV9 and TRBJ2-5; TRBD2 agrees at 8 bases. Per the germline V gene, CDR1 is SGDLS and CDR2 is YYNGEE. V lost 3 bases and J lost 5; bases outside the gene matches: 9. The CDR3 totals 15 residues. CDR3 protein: CASSGPGLGGETQYF. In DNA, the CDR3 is TGTGCCAGCAGCGGACCGGGACTAGGGGGGGAGACCCAGTACTTC.

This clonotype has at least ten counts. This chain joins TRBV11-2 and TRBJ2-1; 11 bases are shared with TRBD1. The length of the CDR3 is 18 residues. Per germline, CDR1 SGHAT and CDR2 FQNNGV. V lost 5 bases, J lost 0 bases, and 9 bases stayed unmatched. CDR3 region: CASSHTGTGGSSYNEQFF. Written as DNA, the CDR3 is TGTGCCAGCAGCCATACCGGGACAGGGGGAAGCTCCTACAATGAGCAGTTCTTC.

CDR3 residues: CASSVLAGVMEYNEQFF. In nucleotides, the CDR3 is TGTGCCAGCAGCGTTTTAGCGGGAGTGATGGAATACAATGAGCAGTTCTTC. The chain carries TRBV9 and TRBJ2-1; TRBD2 agrees at 9 bases. V lost 2 bases and J lost 4; bases outside the gene matches: 10. Germline lookup yields CDR1 SGDLS and CDR2 YYNGEE. The CDR3 is made up of 17 amino acids.

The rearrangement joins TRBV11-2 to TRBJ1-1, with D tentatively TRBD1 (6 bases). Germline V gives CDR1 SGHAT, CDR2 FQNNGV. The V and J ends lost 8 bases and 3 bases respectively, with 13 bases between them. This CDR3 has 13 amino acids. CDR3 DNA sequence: TGTGCCAGCGCTAATAGGGGGGACACTGAAGCTTTCTTT. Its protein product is CASANRGDTEAFF.

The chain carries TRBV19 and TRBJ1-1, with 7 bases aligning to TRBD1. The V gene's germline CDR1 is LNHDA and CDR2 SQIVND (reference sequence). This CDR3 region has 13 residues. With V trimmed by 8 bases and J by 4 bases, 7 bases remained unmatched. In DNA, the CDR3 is TGTGCCAGTCGACAGGGAATTATCACTGAAGCTTTCTTT. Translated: CASRQGIITEAFF.

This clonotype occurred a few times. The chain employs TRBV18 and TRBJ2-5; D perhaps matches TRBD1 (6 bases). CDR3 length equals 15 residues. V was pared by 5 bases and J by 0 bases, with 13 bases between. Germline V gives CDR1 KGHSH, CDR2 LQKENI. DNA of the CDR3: TGTGCCAGCTCATCACAGGGAGCTAACCAAGAGACCCAGTACTTC. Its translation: CASSSQGANQETQYF.

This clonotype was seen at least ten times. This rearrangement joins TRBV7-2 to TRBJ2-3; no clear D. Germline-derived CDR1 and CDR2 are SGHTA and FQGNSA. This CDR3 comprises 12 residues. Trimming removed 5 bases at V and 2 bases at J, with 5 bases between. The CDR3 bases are TGTGCCAGCAGCGCTTACACAGATACGCAGTATTTT. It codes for CASSAYTDTQYF.

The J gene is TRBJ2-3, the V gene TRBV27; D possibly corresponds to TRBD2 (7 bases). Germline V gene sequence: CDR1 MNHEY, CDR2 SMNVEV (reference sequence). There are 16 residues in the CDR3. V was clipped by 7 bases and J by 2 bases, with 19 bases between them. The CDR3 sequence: CASKGGGLSPTDTQYF. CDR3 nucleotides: TGTGCCAGCAAGGGAGGGGGACTATCCCCCACAGATACGCAGTATTTT.

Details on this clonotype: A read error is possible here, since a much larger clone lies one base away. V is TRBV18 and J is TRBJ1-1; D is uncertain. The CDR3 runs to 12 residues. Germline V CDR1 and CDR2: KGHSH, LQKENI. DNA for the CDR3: TGTGTCACCCTCGGGCCGAACACTGAAGCTTTCTTT. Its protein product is CVTLGPNTEAFF.

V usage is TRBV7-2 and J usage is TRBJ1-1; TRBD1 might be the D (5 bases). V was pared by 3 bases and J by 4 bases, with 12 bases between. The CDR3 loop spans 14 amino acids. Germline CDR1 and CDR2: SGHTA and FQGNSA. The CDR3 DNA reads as TGTGCCAGCAGCTTTCGATGGGGGGGCACTGAAGCTTTCTTT. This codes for CASSFRWGGTEAFF. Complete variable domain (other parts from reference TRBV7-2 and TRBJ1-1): GAGVSQSPSNKVTEKGKDVELRCDPISGHTALYWYRQSLGQGLEFLIYFQGNSAPDKSGLPSDRFSAERTGGSVSTLTIQRTQQEDSAVYLCASSFRWGGTEAFFGQGTRLTVV.

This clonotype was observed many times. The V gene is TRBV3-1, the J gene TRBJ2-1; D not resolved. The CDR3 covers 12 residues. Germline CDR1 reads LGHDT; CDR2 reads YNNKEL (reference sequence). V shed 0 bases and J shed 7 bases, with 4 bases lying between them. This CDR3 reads CASSQEGNEQFF. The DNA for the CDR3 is TGTGCCAGCAGCCAAGAAGGGAATGAGCAGTTCTTC.

CDR3 region: CASSPRRAGRPSNEQFF. CDR3 coding DNA: TGTGCCAGCTCACCCCGCAGGGCGGGCCGCCCTTCCAATGAGCAGTTCTTC. The J gene is TRBJ2-1, the V gene TRBV18, with D perhaps being TRBD1 or TRBD2 (5 bases each). The germline gives CDR1 KGHSH, CDR2 LQKENI. Trimming shortened V by 3 bases and J by 6 bases, and 21 bases separated the two germline ends. There are 17 residues in the CDR3. The full variable domain, its missing parts supplied by reference TRBV18 and TRBJ2-1, is NAGVMQNPRHLVRRRGQEARLRCSPMKGHSHVYWYRQLPEEGLKFMVYLQKENIIDESGMPKERFSAEFPKEGPSILRIQQVVRGDSAAYFCASSPRRAGRPSNEQFFGPGTRLTVL.

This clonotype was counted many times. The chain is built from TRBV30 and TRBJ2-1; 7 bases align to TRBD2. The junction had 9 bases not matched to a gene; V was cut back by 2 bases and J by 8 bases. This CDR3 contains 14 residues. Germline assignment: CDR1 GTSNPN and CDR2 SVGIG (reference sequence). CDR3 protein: CAWSSPGGFHEQFF. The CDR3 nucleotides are TGTGCCTGGAGTTCCCCCGGGGGGTTTCATGAGCAGTTCTTC.

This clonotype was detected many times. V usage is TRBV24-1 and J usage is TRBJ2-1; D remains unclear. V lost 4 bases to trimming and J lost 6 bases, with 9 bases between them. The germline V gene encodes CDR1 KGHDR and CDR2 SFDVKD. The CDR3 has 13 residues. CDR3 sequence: CATSDPATNEQFF. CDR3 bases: TGTGCCACCAGTGACCCAGCAACCAATGAGCAGTTCTTC.

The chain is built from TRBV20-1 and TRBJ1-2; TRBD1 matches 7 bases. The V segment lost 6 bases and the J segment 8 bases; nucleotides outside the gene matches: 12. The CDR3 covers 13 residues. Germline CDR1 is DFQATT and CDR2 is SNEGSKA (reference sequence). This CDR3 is CSALRQGSRGYTF. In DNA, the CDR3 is TGCAGTGCCCTCCGACAGGGATCTAGGGGCTACACCTTC.

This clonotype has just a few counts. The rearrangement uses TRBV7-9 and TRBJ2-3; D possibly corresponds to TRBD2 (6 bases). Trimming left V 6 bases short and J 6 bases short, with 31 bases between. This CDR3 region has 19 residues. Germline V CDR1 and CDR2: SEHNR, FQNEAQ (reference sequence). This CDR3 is CASRPTPQVAGPSRDTQYF. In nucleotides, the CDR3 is TGTGCCAGCAGACCCACCCCCCAGGTGGCGGGACCTAGCAGGGATACGCAGTATTTT.